The 19 T cell receptor beta chains below come from one sample, sequenced in a study of PD-1 blockade in classical Hodgkin lymphoma. The method was immunoSEQ multiplex PCR; TCRdb's version includes in-frame clones alone and lacks a portion of them. The sample has roughly 45,000 clones; around 76% are singletons. Each of the patients experienced relapse following autologous stem cell transplantation, and their brentuximab vedotin exposure differed. Sequences were derived from peripheral blood mononuclear cells (PBMCs), sampled before the second cycle of nivolumab. Receptors were obtained from a human donor with classical Hodgkin lymphoma.

This chain joins TRBV19 and TRBJ2-1, with 11 bases identical to TRBD2. CDR1 is LNHDA, CDR2 SQIVND, per germline (reference sequence). Losses at the gene ends were 5 bases for V and 14 bases for J; bases not matched to a gene: 14. The CDR3 runs to 15 residues. The CDR3 region has the DNA TGTGCCAGTAGTCTCTCCGGGACTAGCGGCAGTTCGGAGTTCTTC. Translated: CASSLSGTSGSSEFF.

For this clone: A much larger clone sits a single nucleotide away, making a read error possible. The chain joins TRBV29-1 to TRBJ2-7; D not certain. CDR3 length: 12 residues. Germline loops: CDR1 SQVTM, CDR2 ANQGSEA. V lost 5 bases, J lost 3 bases, and 11 bases lay in between. The CDR3 nucleotides read TGCAGCGTTTCACAGAGGAACTACGAGCAGTACTTC. This encodes CSVSQRNYEQYF.

The chain is built from TRBV6-5 and TRBJ1-2, with 9 bases aligning to TRBD1. Germline V gene lookup returns CDR1 MNHEY and CDR2 SVGAGI. This CDR3 contains 14 residues. The V segment lost 5 bases and the J segment 4 bases; nucleotides outside the gene matches: 5. The CDR3 DNA reads TGTGCCAGCAGTGCCGGGACAGGGAGCTATGGCTACACCTTC. Amino acids: CASSAGTGSYGYTF.

This clone occurred a few times. J is TRBJ2-7 and V is TRBV6-5; D uncertain. Germline V lookup: CDR1 MNHEY, CDR2 SVGAGI. Trimming took 5 bases from V and 3 from J, leaving 11 bases between them. CDR3 size: 13 residues. CDR3 DNA sequence: TGTGCCAGCAGTCTCGGGCCTTTCTACGAGCAGTACTTC. It specifies CASSLGPFYEQYF.

The chain uses TRBV19 and TRBJ1-2, with D maybe TRBD1 (5 bases). Germline V gives CDR1 LNHDA, CDR2 SQIVND (reference sequence). Trimming took 5 bases from V and 4 from J, leaving 20 bases between them. This CDR3 comprises 16 residues. CDR3 in amino acids: CASSPSGAQAIYGYTF. In DNA form, the CDR3 reads TGTGCCAGTAGTCCCTCCGGAGCACAGGCGATCTATGGCTACACCTTC.

This clone has just a few counts. The chain carries TRBV9 and TRBJ2-1; 7 nucleotides agree with TRBD2. The CDR3 runs to 13 residues. Germline V CDR1 and CDR2: SGDLS, YYNGEE. The junction had 6 bases not matched to a gene; V was cut back by 6 bases and J by 6 bases. The CDR3 is CASNVGGRNEQFF. CDR3 coding DNA: TGTGCCAGCAATGTGGGAGGGCGCAATGAGCAGTTCTTC.

This clone was counted only a few times. The rearrangement uses TRBV7-2 and TRBJ1-2, with D unclear. The CDR3 covers 12 residues. Germline CDR1 SGHTA, CDR2 FQGNSA. Trimming left V 2 bases short and J 6 bases short, with 7 bases between. The CDR3 sequence is CASSLSKNGYTF. CDR3 bases: TGTGCCAGCAGCTTATCCAAGAATGGCTACACCTTC.

V usage is TRBV7-8 and J usage is TRBJ1-2; D gene ambiguous. This CDR3 region has 14 residues. Germline lookup yields CDR1 SGHVS and CDR2 FQNEAQ. Between the trimmed V and J ends, which lost 3 bases and 4 bases, there was a span of 12 bases. The CDR3 loop is CASSFEPGTYGYTF. CDR3 nucleotides: TGTGCCAGCAGCTTCGAACCGGGAACCTATGGCTACACCTTC.

The chain is built from TRBV27 and TRBJ2-5; no clear D gene. There are 14 residues in the CDR3. Germline V gene lookup returns CDR1 MNHEY and CDR2 SMNVEV (reference sequence). Trimming pared 5 bases from V and 1 base from J, leaving 11 bases between. The CDR3 loop is CASSLLTGQETQYF. CDR3 DNA: TGTGCCAGCAGTCTGTTGACGGGCCAAGAGACCCAGTACTTC.

By proportion, this clone is medium-sized. The gene calls are TRBV25-1 and TRBJ1-1, with a weak D call TRBD1 (5 bases). This CDR3 has 14 amino acids. Germline CDR1 reads MGHDK; CDR2 reads SYGVNS. V shed 4 bases and J shed 3 bases, with 12 bases lying between them. DNA of the CDR3: TGTGCCAGCAGTGCCGGGGGAGCGCACACTGAAGCTTTCTTT. Protein product: CASSAGGAHTEAFF.

This clone was counted a few times. This chain links TRBV4-3 with TRBJ2-7; 7 positions agree with TRBD2. The CDR3 sequence is 14 residues long. V lost 0 bases to trimming and J lost 4 bases; unmatched junction nucleotides: 3. Germline V gives CDR1 LGHNA, CDR2 YSLEER. The chain's CDR3 is CASSQDRGEYEQYF. The CDR3 nucleotides are TGCGCCAGCAGCCAAGATCGGGGGGAGTACGAGCAGTACTTC.

V gene TRBV13 combines with J gene TRBJ2-1; 8 bases are shared with TRBD1. Germline values: CDR1 PRHDT, CDR2 FYEKMQ (reference sequence). Trimming removed 7 bases from V and 4 bases from J; junction bases left unmatched: 12. The CDR3 has 16 amino acids. Written as DNA, the CDR3 is TGTGCCAGCATCCGAGTACAGGGGGGTCGTTACAATGAGCAGTTCTTC. It encodes CASIRVQGGRYNEQFF.

This clone is a singleton in its sample. In DNA form, the CDR3 reads TGCGCCAGCAGCTTTTCCCCTACCGGACGCCCGAGCTCTGGAAACACCATATATTTT. Translating it yields CASSFSPTGRPSSGNTIYF. This sequence joins TRBV5-1 and TRBJ1-3; D is undetermined. This CDR3 contains 19 residues. Looked up from germline, CDR1 is SGHRS and CDR2 is YFSETQ. The germline V and J ends were trimmed by 2 bases and 0 bases, with 21 bases remaining between them.

The rearrangement links TRBV5-1 to TRBJ2-7; tentative D call: TRBD2 (6 bases). Germline-derived CDR1 and CDR2 are SGHRS and YFSETQ. Deletions cut 0 bases from V and 4 bases from J, with 11 bases between. The CDR3 contains 14 residues. CDR3 in amino acids: CASSLGGGLYEQYF. The CDR3 DNA reads as TGCGCCAGCAGCTTGGGAGGCGGACTATACGAGCAGTACTTC.

CDR3 DNA sequence: TGTGCCAGCAGTTTACCGGGGCGGAACACTGAAGCTTTCTTT. Amino acids: CASSLPGRNTEAFF. J is TRBJ1-1 and V is TRBV28; possibly TRBD1 for D (5 bases). Deletions cut 2 bases from V and 1 base from J, with 8 bases between. Per the germline V gene, CDR1 is MDHEN and CDR2 is SYDVKM. The CDR3 runs to 14 residues. The complete variable domain, with remaining parts taken from reference TRBV28 and TRBJ1-1, reads DVKVTQSSRYLVKRTGEKVFLECVQDMDHENMFWYRQDPGLGLRLIYFSYDVKMKEKGDIPEGYSVSREKKERFSLILESASTNQTSMYLCASSLPGRNTEAFFGQGTRLTVV.

The sample holds a few counts of this clone. CDR3 amino acids: CASSEFTGGPQETQYF. Here the CDR3 DNA reads TGTGCCAGCAGTGAATTTACGGGGGGGCCCCAAGAGACCCAGTACTTC. The rearrangement links TRBV2 to TRBJ2-5; TRBD2 matches at 8 bases. The CDR3 runs 16 residues. Looked up from germline, CDR1 is SNHLY and CDR2 is FYNNEI. Trimming cost V 2 bases and J 1 base; bases outside gene matches: 6.

The chain uses TRBV19 and TRBJ2-3; D is unresolved. CDR3 length: 14 amino acids. CDR1 and CDR2 from the germline V gene are LNHDA and SQIVND (reference sequence). V was clipped by 1 base and J by 5 bases, with 10 bases between them. The CDR3 protein is CASSIGPFLDTQYF. CDR3 sequence (DNA): TGTGCCAGTAGTATAGGTCCCTTTTTAGATACGCAGTATTTT.

This clone occurred once. The chain is built from TRBV30 and TRBJ2-5; maybe TRBD2 (6 bases). The V gene lost 0 bases and the J gene lost 5 bases, with 13 bases spanning the gap. The length of the CDR3 is 14 residues. Germline V gene sequence: CDR1 GTSNPN, CDR2 SVGIG (reference sequence). The CDR3 here is CAWSVLGGIETQYF. CDR3 nucleotide sequence: TGTGCCTGGAGTGTACTGGGAGGAATTGAGACCCAGTACTTC. The full variable domain, rest sourced from reference TRBV30 and TRBJ2-5, is SQTIHQWPATLVQPVGSPLSLECTVEGTSNPNLYWYRQAAGRGLQLLFYSVGIGQISSEVPQNLSASRPQDRQFILSSKKLLLSDSGFYLCAWSVLGGIETQYFGPGTRLLVL.

The rearrangement joins TRBV6-6 to TRBJ2-1, with TRBD1 matching 11 bases. The CDR3 has 15 residues. CDR1 and CDR2 from the germline V gene are MNHNY and SVGAGI (reference sequence). V lost 5 bases and J lost 7; bases outside the gene matches: 7. The CDR3 reads CASSPQDRGRNEQFF. In DNA form, the CDR3 reads TGTGCCAGCAGTCCACAGGACAGGGGGCGGAATGAGCAGTTCTTC.